This T cell receptor beta chain was sequenced during a study of T cells after yellow fever vaccination. Germline V lookup: CDR1 SNHLY, CDR2 FYNNEI. The CDR3 has 13 residues if both end residues are counted. TCRdb fed the 5' RACE reads into MiXCR, producing one record per CDR3 protein. The sample lists roughly 32,000 distinct CDR3 sequences; approximately 4% were seen once. This clonotype was counted many times. The conserved final phenylalanine or tryptophan is absent from the CDR3, which likely points to a read error. The DNA is omitted, as the CDR3 cannot be located on it reliably, and the CDR3 follows TCRdb's listing.

The receptor was isolated from a man aged 25-45 years who received the YFV17D yellow fever vaccine. The rearrangement joins TRBV2 to TRBJ1-1; TRBD1 is the table's D call and was not checked against the DNA. Sequencing was performed on CD8+ T cells sorted from PBMCs, taken 5 days after the yellow fever booster vaccination. Here the CDR3 reads CASSESGNRRGSG.